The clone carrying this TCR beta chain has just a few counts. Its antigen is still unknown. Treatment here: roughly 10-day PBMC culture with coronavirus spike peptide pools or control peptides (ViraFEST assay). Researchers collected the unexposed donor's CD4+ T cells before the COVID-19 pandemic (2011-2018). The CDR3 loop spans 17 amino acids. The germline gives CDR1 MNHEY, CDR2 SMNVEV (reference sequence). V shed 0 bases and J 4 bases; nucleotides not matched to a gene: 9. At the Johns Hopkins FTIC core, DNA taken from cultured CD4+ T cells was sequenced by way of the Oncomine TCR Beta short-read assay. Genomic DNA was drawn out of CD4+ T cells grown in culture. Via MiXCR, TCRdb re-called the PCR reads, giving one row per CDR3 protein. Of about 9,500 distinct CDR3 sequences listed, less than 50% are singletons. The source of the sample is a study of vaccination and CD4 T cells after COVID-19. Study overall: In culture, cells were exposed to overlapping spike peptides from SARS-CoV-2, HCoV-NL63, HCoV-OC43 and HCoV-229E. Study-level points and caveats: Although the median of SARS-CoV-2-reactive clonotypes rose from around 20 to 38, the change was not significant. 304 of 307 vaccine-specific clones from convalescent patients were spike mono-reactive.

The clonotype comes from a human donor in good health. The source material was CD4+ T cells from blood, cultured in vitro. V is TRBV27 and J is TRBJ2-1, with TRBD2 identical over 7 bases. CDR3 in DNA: TGTGCCAGCAGTTTATCGATCCGCGGGGGTAAGTACAATGAGCAGTTCTTC. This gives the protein CASSLSIRGGKYNEQFF.